This entry lists 24 T cell receptor beta chains sequenced from one sample in a study of CD8 T cells in ankylosing spondylitis (dated by TCRdb to the late 2010s). Libraries were constructed by 5' RACE. These reads were obtained on an Illumina HiSeq 2500. The public reads were quality trimmed at Q25 with fastp and then assembled into clones with MiXCR by TCRdb, keeping productive beta chains. Each CDR3 protein appears once, grouped with its most common genes and DNA. The sample has about 130,000 distinct CDR3 sequences on record, more than 15% of them singletons. The ten largest account for roughly a third of the sample. These receptors' targets are unknown. Points the paper makes about the study in general: Blood from ankylosing spondylitis patients appeared to be characterized by a TCR beta motif composed of under ten highly homologous amino acid variants.

Sequenced input: blood, either unsorted or a sorted T cell fraction (not recorded which). These TCRs come from a male donor with ankylosing spondylitis.

This clonotype was counted a few times. This CDR3 is CATSGISGQPQHF. Here the CDR3 DNA reads TGTGCCACCAGCGGCATTTCGGGGCAGCCCCAGCATTTT. The rearrangement uses TRBV15 and TRBJ1-5; D uncertain. Germline V gene lookup returns CDR1 LNHNV and CDR2 YYDKDF (reference sequence). Trimming pared 5 bases from V and 7 bases from J, leaving 12 bases between. This CDR3 contains 13 residues. The full variable domain, with the rest looked up from reference TRBV15 and TRBJ1-5, is DAMVIQNPRYQVTQFGKPVTLSCSQTLNHNVMYWYQQKSSQAPKLLFHYYDKDFNNEADTPDNFQSRRPNTSFCFLDIRSPGLGDTAMYLCATSGISGQPQHFGDGTRLSIL.

A few counts support this clonotype. In DNA, the CDR3 is TGTGCCAGCAGCTTAGTCGTTCGGGGACTAGCGGGAGGTGGGCATGAGCAGTTCTTC. Amino acids: CASSLVVRGLAGGGHEQFF. This chain links TRBV11-2 with TRBJ2-1, with TRBD2 matching 15 bases. J lost 8 bases, V lost 1 base, and 12 bases had no gene match. In germline, CDR1 is SGHAT, CDR2 FQNNGV. This CDR3 contains 19 residues.

There are a few counts of this clonotype. DNA for the CDR3: TGCAGTGCTAGAGACCACAATGAGCAGTTCTTC. It translates to CSARDHNEQFF. This chain connects TRBV20-1 to TRBJ2-1; no definite D call. CDR1 is DFQATT and CDR2 is SNEGSKA in the germline V gene (reference sequence). CDR3 length: 11 amino acids. V was cut by 0 bases and J by 5 bases, with 2 bases left in between.

The chain links TRBV4-3 to TRBJ2-2; 7 bases line up with TRBD1. This CDR3 is built from 15 residues. With 4 bases clipped from V and 0 bases from J, the junction kept 2 bases outside the gene matches. Germline CDR1 reads LGHNA; CDR2 reads YSLEER. DNA for the CDR3: TGCGCCAGCAGCCTGGGGACAGCGAACACCGGGGAGCTGTTTTTT. Amino acids: CASSLGTANTGELFF.

This clonotype has just a few counts. The chain employs TRBV2 and TRBJ2-6; maybe TRBD2 (5 bases). The germline V and J ends were trimmed by 0 bases and 0 bases, with 9 bases remaining between them. CDR1 is SNHLY, CDR2 FYNNEI, per germline. There are 17 residues in the CDR3. Written as DNA, the CDR3 is TGTGCCAGCAGTGAAGCCCCTGGGAGCTCTGGGGCCAACGTCCTGACTTTC. Translating it yields CASSEAPGSSGANVLTF.

CDR3 protein: CASSLRHQPQHF. In DNA form, the CDR3 reads TGTGCCAGCAGTTTGAGGCATCAGCCCCAGCATTTT. This rearrangement joins TRBV28 to TRBJ1-5; no firm D call. The CDR3 has 12 residues. Germline V gives CDR1 MDHEN, CDR2 SYDVKM. With 3 bases removed from V and 5 bases from J, the gap between germline ends came to 5 bases.

The V call is TRBV27, the J call TRBJ2-1, with D tentatively TRBD2 (5 bases). Trimming took off 8 bases at V and 4 bases at J, with 6 bases between the two ends. The CDR3 is 11 amino acids. The germline gives CDR1 MNHEY, CDR2 SMNVEV (reference sequence). This chain's CDR3 is CASGEYNEQFF. The CDR3 DNA reads as TGTGCCAGCGGGGAGTACAATGAGCAGTTCTTC.

The chain joins TRBV28 to TRBJ2-7, with 7 bases matching TRBD1. Germline values: CDR1 MDHEN, CDR2 SYDVKM. The V gene end was trimmed by 9 bases and the J gene end by 0 bases; junction bases not matched to a gene: 5. This CDR3 has 13 residues. The CDR3 nucleotides read TGTGCCAGTACAGGGGAGAACTCCTACGAGCAGTACTTC. The encoded protein is CASTGENSYEQYF. Filled out from reference TRBV28 and TRBJ2-7, the complete variable domain reads DVKVTQSSRYLVKRTGEKVFLECVQDMDHENMFWYRQDPGLGLRLIYFSYDVKMKEKGDIPEGYSVSREKKERFSLILESASTNQTSMYLCASTGENSYEQYFGPGTRLTVT.

This sequence joins TRBV7-9 and TRBJ1-3; D might be TRBD1 (5 bases). Germline V gives CDR1 SEHNR, CDR2 FQNEAQ (reference sequence). The CDR3 spans 14 residues. The ends were cut back, 7 bases at V and 1 base at J, with 11 bases in the middle. The CDR3 loop is CASNVQESGNTIYF. The CDR3 DNA follows: TGTGCCAGCAACGTACAGGAATCTGGAAACACCATATATTTT.

This clonotype showed up many times. In DNA, the CDR3 is TGTGCCAGCAGCTTCACAGGGGGCTCGCGAGCTTTCTTT. This translates into CASSFTGGSRAFF. The chain employs TRBV5-6 and TRBJ1-1; 9 nucleotides match TRBD1. With 2 bases clipped from V and 10 bases from J, the junction kept 6 bases outside the gene matches. CDR1 SGHDT and CDR2 YYEEEE come from the germline V gene. The length of the CDR3 is 13 residues.

In its sample, this clonotype was seen a few times. V usage is TRBV7-9 and J usage is TRBJ1-2, with D unclear. The V and J ends lost 1 base and 4 bases respectively, with 13 bases between them. Germline-derived CDR1 and CDR2 are SEHNR and FQNEAQ (reference sequence). This CDR3 has 15 residues. The CDR3 DNA sequence: TGTGCCAGCAGCTTAGGGTCGGAACCAATCTATGGCTACACCTTC. It encodes CASSLGSEPIYGYTF.

This clonotype was counted a few times. V is TRBV27 and J is TRBJ2-7; no clear D gene. Germline values: CDR1 MNHEY, CDR2 SMNVEV (reference sequence). CDR3 length: 15 amino acids. The germline V and J ends were trimmed by 7 bases and 3 bases, with 19 bases remaining between them. The CDR3 DNA reads as TGTGCCAGCATGGGTGGGAAGCGAGAAGTCTACGAGCAGTACTTC. Translated: CASMGGKREVYEQYF.

This clonotype was seen only a few times. The V and J genes are TRBV4-1 and TRBJ2-7; D ambiguous. V lost 0 bases to trimming and J lost 4 bases, with 16 bases between them. This CDR3 is built from 16 residues. The germline gives CDR1 MGHRA, CDR2 YSYEKL. In nucleotides, the CDR3 is TGCGCCAGCAGCCAAGAGGGTGGCACCCGTGGGTACGAGCAGTACTTC. As protein: CASSQEGGTRGYEQYF.

This chain uses TRBV4-1 with TRBJ2-1; TRBD2 might be the D (6 bases). Germline CDR1 reads MGHRA; CDR2 reads YSYEKL. V was cut by 4 bases and J by 9 bases, with 19 bases left in between. The CDR3 is 15 residues long. The CDR3 is CASSRTTSSQGEQFF. CDR3 in DNA: TGCGCCAGCAGCCGAACAACTAGCTCCCAGGGTGAGCAGTTCTTC.

This clonotype showed up many times. The chain combines TRBV4-1 with TRBJ2-7; D is unclear. CDR1 MGHRA and CDR2 YSYEKL come from the germline V gene. The CDR3 sequence is 16 residues long. V was clipped by 1 base and J by 2 bases, with 15 bases between them. CDR3 nucleotides: TGCGCCAGCAGCCAAGCTCATGGCTTGGGGACCTACGAGCAGTACTTC. This gives the protein CASSQAHGLGTYEQYF.

This rearrangement joins TRBV12-3 or TRBV12-4 to TRBJ2-7; D is perhaps TRBD1 or TRBD2 (5 bases each). The CDR3 length is 14 residues. The V end was cut by 3 bases, the J end by 4 bases, with 13 bases between. CDR3 residues: CASSFGAKGYEQYF. The CDR3 bases are TGTGCCAGCAGTTTCGGGGCTAAGGGTTACGAGCAGTACTTC.

CDR3 in amino acids: CSAQGLGDLQETQYF. The CDR3 nucleotides read TGCAGTGCTCAGGGGCTTGGCGACCTCCAAGAGACCCAGTACTTC. V usage is TRBV20-1 and J usage is TRBJ2-5, with D possibly matching TRBD1 (6 bases). Trimming took 5 bases from V and 1 from J, leaving 17 bases between them. This CDR3 region has 15 residues. Germline V gene data show CDR1 as DFQATT and CDR2 as SNEGSKA (reference sequence).

The rearrangement uses TRBV4-1 and TRBJ2-1; 10 nucleotides agree with TRBD2. Trimming at V came to 4 bases and at J to 9 bases, leaving 9 bases not matched to a gene. The germline V gene encodes CDR1 MGHRA and CDR2 YSYEKL. CDR3 length: 15 amino acids. Here the CDR3 DNA reads TGCGCCAGCAGCCGGAGCCTAGCGGGAGTTGGTGAGCAGTTCTTC. Its protein product is CASSRSLAGVGEQFF.

The sample holds a few counts of this clonotype. V usage is TRBV6-2 or TRBV6-3 and J usage is TRBJ2-7; D possibly corresponds to TRBD2 (5 bases). Germline V CDR1 and CDR2: MNHEY, SVGEGT. The germline V and J ends were trimmed by 2 bases and 3 bases, with 11 bases remaining between them. This CDR3 comprises 14 residues. The CDR3 coding sequence is TGTGCCAGCAGTTACGCGGGTAACGGCTACGAGCAGTACTTC. It yields the protein CASSYAGNGYEQYF.

V is TRBV20-1 and J is TRBJ2-7, with D maybe TRBD1 (6 bases). Germline values: CDR1 DFQATT, CDR2 SNEGSKA (reference sequence). The CDR3 is made up of 15 amino acids. V was shortened by 0 bases and J by 0 bases, with 12 bases between the two germline ends. The CDR3 spells CSARDKQGASYEQYF. The DNA of the CDR3 is TGCAGTGCTAGAGATAAACAGGGTGCCTCCTACGAGCAGTACTTC.

This clonotype showed up just a few times. This rearrangement joins TRBV12-3 or TRBV12-4 to TRBJ1-1; D gene unclear. The CDR3 is made up of 13 amino acids. V was pared by 4 bases and J by 4 bases, with 10 bases between. CDR3 sequence reads: CASSSGLVTEAFF. CDR3 bases: TGTGCCAGCAGTTCGGGGTTGGTCACTGAAGCTTTCTTT.

This chain uses TRBV9 with TRBJ2-5, with TRBD2 identical over 12 bases. V lost 3 bases and J lost 4; bases outside the gene matches: 7. Germline loops: CDR1 SGDLS, CDR2 YYNGEE. The CDR3 length is 16 residues. The CDR3 protein is CASSAEGLAGRETQYF. CDR3 in DNA: TGTGCCAGCAGCGCGGAGGGACTAGCGGGCCGAGAGACCCAGTACTTC.

The chain has TRBV15 and TRBJ1-2; the D is unclear. The germline V gene encodes CDR1 LNHNV and CDR2 YYDKDF (reference sequence). The CDR3 consists of 14 residues. Trimming removed 0 bases from V and 0 bases from J, with 5 bases in between. The CDR3 DNA is TGTGCCACCAGCAGAGAGGGAGCTAACTATGGCTACACCTTC. Translation gives CATSREGANYGYTF. Using reference TRBV15 and TRBJ1-2 for the parts outside the CDR3, the full variable domain is DAMVIQNPRYQVTQFGKPVTLSCSQTLNHNVMYWYQQKSSQAPKLLFHYYDKDFNNEADTPDNFQSRRPNTSFCFLDIRSPGLGDTAMYLCATSREGANYGYTFGSGTRLTVV.

This clonotype appeared many times. The genes are TRBV27 and TRBJ2-1, with D unclear. CDR1 MNHEY and CDR2 SMNVEV come from the germline V gene (reference sequence). V lost 2 bases, J lost 5 bases, and 1 base lay in between. The CDR3 runs to 11 residues. The CDR3 DNA reads TGTGCCAGCAGTTTAAACAATGAGCAGTTCTTC. It translates to CASSLNNEQFF.